This record concerns one T cell receptor (beta chain) sequence. V dropped 5 bases and J dropped 8 bases, with 12 bases sitting between them. The CDR3 sequence is 12 residues long. This entry comes from a study of blood T cell repertoires in COVID-19. Study background: Acute-phase and convalescent COVID-19 samples originated in the United States, Italy and Spain. PBMCs, B-cell-depleted T cells, or T cells were the source of the cDNA or gDNA that made up the material.

Authors' data handling: Reference gene primer amplification yielded estimated nucleated cell counts. The method was immunoSEQ multiplex PCR; TCRdb's version includes in-frame clones alone and lacks a portion of them. V and J calls and clone size come straight from that table; D and trimming were deduced from the DNA. The sample includes tens of thousands of clones, about nine tenths of them seen just once. What was sequenced was peripheral blood. This sequence was found in a male donor with acute or convalescent COVID-19. The chain has TRBV12-3 or TRBV12-4 and TRBJ1-2; D uncertain. The CDR3 bases are TGTGCCAGCAGTCGGGTAAATGAGGGCTACACCTTC. It yields the protein CASSRVNEGYTF.